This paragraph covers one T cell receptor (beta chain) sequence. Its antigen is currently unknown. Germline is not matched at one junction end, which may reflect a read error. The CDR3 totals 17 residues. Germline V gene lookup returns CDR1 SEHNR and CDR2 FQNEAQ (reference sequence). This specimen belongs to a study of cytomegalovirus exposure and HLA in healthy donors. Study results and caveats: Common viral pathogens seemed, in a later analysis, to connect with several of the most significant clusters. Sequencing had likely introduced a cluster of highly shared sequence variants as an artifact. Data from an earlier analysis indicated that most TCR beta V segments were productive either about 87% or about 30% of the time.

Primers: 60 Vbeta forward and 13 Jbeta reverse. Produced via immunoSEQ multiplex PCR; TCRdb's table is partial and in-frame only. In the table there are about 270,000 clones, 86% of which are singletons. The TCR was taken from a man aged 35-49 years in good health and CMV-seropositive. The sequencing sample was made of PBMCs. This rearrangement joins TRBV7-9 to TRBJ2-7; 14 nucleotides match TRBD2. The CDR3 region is CSSSSGLAGVGGYEQYF. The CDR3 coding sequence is TGTTCCAGCAGCTCGGGACTAGCGGGAGTAGGAGGCTACGAGCAGTACTTC.